A selection of T cell receptor beta chains follows, all from one sample in a study of stem cell transplantation in POMP-related autoinflammatory disease. Using immunoSEQ multiplex PCR, the repertoire was profiled, and TCRdb retains in-frame clones only, with some absent. This repertoire shows 7,500 to 10,000 clones, 88% found once; its top ten account for around 15%. The specimen comprised CD8+ T cells from PBMCs, sampled after stem cell transplantation. These receptors were taken from a human patient with POMP-related autoinflammation and immune dysregulation (PRAID). These T cells may partly come from the graft donor. The CDR3 runs from the conserved cysteine through the conserved F or W. The D gene is left open where the match is weak. Clone size appears in some rows only: once, few, many, or a class for an expanded clone.

J	V	D	size	DNA	CDR3
TRBJ2-1	TRBV5-6	-	few	TGTGCCAGCAGTTATGGATACAATGAGCAGTTCTTC	CASSYGYNEQFF
TRBJ2-5	TRBV7-6	TRBD2	-	TGTGCCAGCAGCCCCGGGACTAGCGGGAGCGAAGAGACCCAGTACTTC	CASSPGTSGSEETQYF
TRBJ1-1	TRBV28	-	-	TGTGCCAGCCAAGACGTCCTGAACACTGAAGCTTTCTTT	CASQDVLNTEAFF
TRBJ2-3	TRBV5-1	TRBD1	-	TGCGCCAGCAGCTTGGATTGGGACAGGGCCACAGATACGCAGTATTTT	CASSLDWDRATDTQYF
TRBJ1-4	TRBV11-2	-	-	TGTGCCAGCTCCCGTGGGGATACTAATGAAAAACTGTTTTTT	CASSRGDTNEKLFF
TRBJ2-2	TRBV6-1	TRBD1	-	TGTGCCAGCAGTGAATACAGGGGCTTGTTTCCCGGGGAGCTGTTTTTT	CASSEYRGLFPGELFF
TRBJ1-4	TRBV5-5	-	-	TGTGCCAGCAGCTTGCCAGGGTCTAATGAAAAACTGTTTTTT	CASSLPGSNEKLFF
TRBJ2-5	TRBV25-1	-	-	TGTGCCAGCAGTGGGCATCAGGGTTGGGAGACCCAGTACTTC	CASSGHQGWETQYF
TRBJ2-3	TRBV11-2	TRBD2	-	TGTGCCAGCAGCCCCAGGGGGACTAGCCTCACAGATACGCAGTATTTT	CASSPRGTSLTDTQYF
TRBJ2-7	TRBV27	-	-	TGTGCCAGCAGTTTATCGCCCGGGGGCACGAACGAGCAGTACTTC	CASSLSPGGTNEQYF
TRBJ1-2	TRBV4-1	TRBD1	-	TGCGCCAGCAGCCAGGGACAGGACCTCTATGGCTACACCTTC	CASSQGQDLYGYTF
TRBJ1-1	TRBV28	TRBD1	-	TGTGCCAGCAGTTCGCACAACAGGGGGCCCCTGAACACTGAAGCTTTCTTT	CASSSHNRGPLNTEAFF
TRBJ2-3	TRBV9	TRBD2	-	TGTGCCAGCAGCGTGACTAGCGCGAGCACAGATACGCAGTATTTT	CASSVTSASTDTQYF
TRBJ2-1	TRBV24-1	-	-	TGTGCCACCAGTGACCAGACACCGGATTCCTACAATGAGCAGTTCTTC	CATSDQTPDSYNEQFF
TRBJ2-7	TRBV5-6	-	-	TGTGCCAGCAGCTCAGAGTGGAAAGGTTACGAGCAGTACTTC	CASSSEWKGYEQYF
TRBJ1-5	TRBV4-1	-	-	TGCGCCAGCAGCCAAGTTTTCGGGACCAAGAGCAATCAGCCCCAGCATTTT	CASSQVFGTKSNQPQHF
TRBJ2-5	TRBV4-1	-	once	TGCGCCAGCAGCCAAGATAATCGGGAGACCCAGTACTTC	CASSQDNRETQYF
TRBJ2-6	TRBV24-1	-	-	TGTGCCACCAGTGAGCTGACAGACTCTGGGGCCAACGTCCTGACTTTC	CATSELTDSGANVLTF
TRBJ1-4	TRBV2	TRBD1	-	TGTGCCAGCAGTGAAGGGTGGACAGGGGGCTTTAATGAAAAACTGTTTTTT	CASSEGWTGGFNEKLFF
TRBJ2-3	TRBV5-8	-	-	TGTGCCAGCAGCCTCCTGGTCACAGATACGCAGTATTTT	CASSLLVTDTQYF
TRBJ2-2	TRBV7-3	-	-	TGTGCCAGCAGCCGCCCCCCAGGGATAGAAAAACCGAACACCGGGGAGCTGTTTTTT	CASSRPPGIEKPNTGELFF
TRBJ2-3	TRBV19	-	-	TGTGCCAGTAGTTGGGGGGACGGAGACACAGATACGCAGTATTTT	CASSWGDGDTDTQYF
TRBJ2-2	TRBV30	-	once	TGTGCCTGGAGCGAAAGGACTCTGAGGATCACCGGGGAGCTGTTTTTT	CAWSERTLRITGELFF
TRBJ1-2	TRBV6-5	TRBD1	-	TGTGCCAGCAGGACGACAGGGAGCATCTATGGCTACACCTTC	CASRTTGSIYGYTF
TRBJ2-7	TRBV29-1	-	-	TGCAGCGTTGACACGCTCTACGAGCAGTACTTC	CSVDTLYEQYF
TRBJ2-1	TRBV28	-	once	TGTGCCAGCAGCACCGGACTAAACTACAATGAGCAGTTCTTC	CASSTGLNYNEQFF
TRBJ2-7	TRBV30	-	-	TGTGCCTGGAGTCACCTTTACGAGCAGTACTTC	CAWSHLYEQYF
TRBJ2-7	TRBV27	-	-	TGTGCCAGCAGTTTTTCTAAGAGCTCCTACGAGCAGTACTTC	CASSFSKSSYEQYF
TRBJ1-4	TRBV7-9	-	-	TGTGCCAGCAGCTCCCGGTGGGCAGGGCGAGGCGAAAAACTGTTTTTT	CASSSRWAGRGEKLFF
TRBJ2-3	TRBV9	TRBD2	-	TGTGCCAGCAGCGTAGTTAGCGGGACAGATACGCAGTATTTT	CASSVVSGTDTQYF
TRBJ2-1	TRBV5-1	TRBD2	-	TGCGCCAGCAGCTCGGGACTAGCGGGAGGTGGCAATAAGCAGTTCTTC	CASSSGLAGGGNKQFF
TRBJ2-3	TRBV11-2	-	-	TGTGCCAGCAGCTTAGCAACCGAACGACTAGACACAGATACGCAGTATTTT	CASSLATERLDTDTQYF
TRBJ1-4	TRBV4-2	-	-	TGTGCCAGCAGCCAAGTCGACCCAGGGAATGAAAAACTGTTTTTT	CASSQVDPGNEKLFF
TRBJ1-4	TRBV23-1	-	-	TGCGCCAGCAGTCAATCCAGTGATGGTGAAAAACTGTTTTTT	CASSQSSDGEKLFF
TRBJ1-1	TRBV10-2	-	-	TGCGCCAGCATGCAGGGGATAGAAGCTTTCTTT	CASMQGIEAFF
TRBJ1-6	TRBV9	-	-	TGTGCCAGCAGCTCAGTGGGGCGAAATTCACCCCTCCACTTT	CASSSVGRNSPLHF
TRBJ2-7	TRBV5-6	-	-	TGTGCCAGCAGCTCGTACGATACCTACGAGCAGTACTTC	CASSSYDTYEQYF
TRBJ2-7	TRBV6-5	-	-	TGTGCCACTCGGGACCCGTTACTACGCGAGCAGTACTTC	CATRDPLLREQYF
TRBJ2-5	TRBV7-8	-	-	TGTGCCAGCAGCTTACGGACTCTCCAAGAGACCCAGTACTTC	CASSLRTLQETQYF
TRBJ2-3	TRBV4-2	-	-	TGTGCCAGCAGCCAACCTATCGGCAGCCCTAGCACAGATACGCAGTATTTT	CASSQPIGSPSTDTQYF
TRBJ2-5	TRBV4-1	TRBD1	-	TGCGCCAGCAGCCAAGATAGAGGACAGGGACTGGGGCCCCAAGAGACCCAGTACTTC	CASSQDRGQGLGPQETQYF
TRBJ2-7	TRBV2	TRBD1	-	TGTGCCAGCAGTCGACAGGGGTTCTACGAGCAGTACTTC	CASSRQGFYEQYF
TRBJ2-3	TRBV13	-	-	TGTGCCAGCAGACGTGGGAGCACAGATACGCAGTATTTT	CASRRGSTDTQYF
TRBJ2-3	TRBV6-6	TRBD2	-	TGTGCCAGCAGTCCTTTCGTGGGCGGGGGGCCCACAGATACGCAGTATTTT	CASSPFVGGGPTDTQYF
TRBJ2-2	TRBV5-1	-	once	TGCGCCAGCAGCTTCTTGGACAGCTACACCGGGGAGCTGTTTTTT	CASSFLDSYTGELFF
TRBJ2-6	TRBV29-1	-	-	TGCAGCGTTGAAGATTTAGGGCGCCCCAACGTCCTGACTTTC	CSVEDLGRPNVLTF
TRBJ1-4	TRBV21-1	-	once	TGTGCCAGCAGCAAAGTGAGCGGAGAAAATGAAAAACTGTTTTTT	CASSKVSGENEKLFF
TRBJ1-5	TRBV19	-	-	TGTGCCAGTAGTCCCGGCCCCAGAGGGAGAGGTCAGCCCCAGCATTTT	CASSPGPRGRGQPQHF
TRBJ2-3	TRBV3-1/TRBV3-2	-	once	TGTGCCAGCAGCCAAGATGAGGCAGATACGCAGTATTTT	CASSQDEADTQYF
TRBJ1-1	TRBV4-2	-	-	TGTGCCAGCAGCCAAGCAGTAGACGGTGGGAGCACTGAAGCTTTCTTT	CASSQAVDGGSTEAFF
TRBJ2-7	TRBV15	TRBD2	-	TGTGCCACCAGTCCGGGACTAGCGGGAGCGGGAGAGCAGTACTTC	CATSPGLAGAGEQYF
TRBJ2-3	TRBV6-5	-	-	TGTGCCAGCACCGGGAGTGTACGAAAGGAGGATACGCAGTATTTT	CASTGSVRKEDTQYF
TRBJ2-1	TRBV29-1	TRBD1	-	TGCAGCGTTAGGGGGACAGCGGTCGACAATGAGCAGTTCTTC	CSVRGTAVDNEQFF
TRBJ2-7	TRBV28	-	-	TGTGCCAGCAGTTTATCCTCCTACGAGCAGTACTTC	CASSLSSYEQYF